This entry describes one T cell receptor beta chain. The antigen is not known. A junction boundary mismatches the germline segment, possibly from a read error. The CDR3 sequence is 14 residues long. Germline lookup yields CDR1 SGHRS and CDR2 YFSETQ. The sample originates from a study of cytomegalovirus exposure and HLA in healthy donors. Findings and caveats of the study: What TCR beta sequences reportedly achieved was accurate prediction of HLA-A and HLA-B alleles in most subjects.

Amplification used 60 Vbeta primers and 13 Jbeta primers. Measured with immunoSEQ multiplex PCR; TCRdb has only the in-frame clones, and not every one. The sample contains under 95,000 clones, 60% to 85% of which appear only once. The chain recombines TRBV5-1 with TRBJ1-1; D gene uncertain. The sequenced sample was PBMCs. The sequence was obtained from a man between 25 and 39 years old in good health and CMV-seropositive. The CDR3 reads CVSRPLVENTEAFF. The CDR3 DNA reads as TGCGTCAGCAGGCCGTTGGTAGAGAACACTGAAGCTTTCTTT.